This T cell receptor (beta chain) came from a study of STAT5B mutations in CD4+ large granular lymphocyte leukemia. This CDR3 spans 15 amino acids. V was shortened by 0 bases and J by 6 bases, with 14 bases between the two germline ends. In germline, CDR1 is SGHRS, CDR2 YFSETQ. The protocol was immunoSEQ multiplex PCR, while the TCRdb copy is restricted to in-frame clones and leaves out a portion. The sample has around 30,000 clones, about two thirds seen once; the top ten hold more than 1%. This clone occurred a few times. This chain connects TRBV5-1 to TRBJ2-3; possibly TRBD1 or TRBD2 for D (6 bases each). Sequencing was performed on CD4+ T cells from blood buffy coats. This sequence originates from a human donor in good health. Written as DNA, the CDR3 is TGCGCCAGCAGCTTGGAGGGGGGCCGGTGGGATACGCAGTATTTT. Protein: CASSLEGGRWDTQYF.